Below are 17 T cell receptor beta chains sequenced from a single sample in a study of shared T cell receptors in the human thymus. Assay used: immunoSEQ multiplex PCR; TCRdb lists only in-frame clones, some missing. The top ten hold around 0.0099% of the sample, which has about 610,000 clones, over 75% seen once. The sample was also reused in another study, on human thymus T cells.

Sequencing was done on a sample of thymocytes. These receptors were collected from a boy younger than two with a congenital heart defect.

The rearrangement joins TRBV5-1 to TRBJ2-7; 10 nucleotides align to TRBD1. Germline assignment: CDR1 SGHRS and CDR2 YFSETQ. CDR3 length equals 13 residues. With 7 bases clipped from V and 3 bases from J, the junction kept 4 bases outside the gene matches. The CDR3 DNA follows: TGCGCCAGCCGACAGGGGGCTGTCTACGAGCAGTACTTC. Protein product: CASRQGAVYEQYF.

This sequence joins TRBV2 and TRBJ1-2; no clear D. This CDR3 has 12 residues. CDR1 is SNHLY and CDR2 is FYNNEI in the germline V gene. Trimming took 3 bases from V and 3 from J, leaving 5 bases between them. CDR3 bases: TGTGCCAGCAGTGACAGATACTATGGCTACACCTTC. It specifies CASSDRYYGYTF.

This chain connects TRBV5-3 to TRBJ1-1, with a possible D match to TRBD1 (6 bases). TRBV5-3 is assigned to the ORF class and has an uncertain function. Trimming shortened V by 6 bases and J by 0 bases, and 15 bases separated the two germline ends. The CDR3 runs to 15 residues. In DNA form, the CDR3 reads TGTGCCAGAATGTCGGGGGGCTGGTTGAACACTGAAGCTTTCTTT. Protein: CARMSGGWLNTEAFF.

The CDR3 region has the DNA TGTGCCAGCAGCAAAGACGCAGGGGTGGCCTATGGCTACACCTTC. This codes for CASSKDAGVAYGYTF. The chain combines TRBV21-1 with TRBJ1-2; TRBD1 is taken as the D call from the table, unchecked against the DNA. TRBV21-1 is designated a pseudogene. This CDR3 is 15 amino acids long.

The rearrangement links TRBV27 to TRBJ2-1; 9 nucleotides match TRBD2. V lost 2 bases to trimming and J lost 5 bases; unmatched junction nucleotides: 25. The CDR3 length is 22 residues. The V gene's germline CDR1 is MNHEY and CDR2 SMNVEV (reference sequence). The CDR3 loop reads CASSLIGGRARSPAPLDNEQFF. For the CDR3, the DNA is TGTGCCAGCAGTTTAATCGGCGGGAGGGCCCGATCTCCCGCCCCGTTGGACAATGAGCAGTTCTTC.

This sequence joins TRBV7-2 and TRBJ1-2; no reliable D call. V lost 1 base to trimming and J lost 2 bases, with 8 bases between them. Per the germline V gene, CDR1 is SGHTA and CDR2 is FQGNSA. CDR3 length equals 14 residues. As DNA, the CDR3 is TGTGCCAGCAGCTTAGATCCAAAAAACTATGGCTACACCTTC. As protein: CASSLDPKNYGYTF.

The rearrangement joins TRBV30 to TRBJ2-5; no reliable D call. Trimming cost V 2 bases and J 2 bases, with 9 bases left between them. This CDR3 spans 13 amino acids. The germline V gene encodes CDR1 GTSNPN and CDR2 SVGIG (reference sequence). The CDR3 is CAWSPRKQETQYF. The CDR3 nucleotides are TGTGCCTGGAGTCCTAGGAAGCAAGAGACCCAGTACTTC.

This clone is a singleton in its sample. V is TRBV5-6 and J is TRBJ1-5, with D maybe TRBD1 (6 bases). V shed 0 bases and J shed 5 bases, with 15 bases lying between them. CDR1 and CDR2 (germline): SGHDT, YYEEEE. The CDR3 length is 16 residues. CDR3 loop: CASSLATGLVDQPQHF. For the CDR3, the DNA is TGTGCCAGCAGCTTGGCCACAGGGCTCGTGGATCAGCCCCAGCATTTT.

The chain couples TRBV6-6 to TRBJ1-5, with TRBD1 identical over 7 bases. The CDR3 loop spans 15 amino acids. J gave up 0 bases and V 6 bases, and 5 bases lay outside the gene matches. Per germline, CDR1 MNHNY and CDR2 SVGAGI (reference sequence). The CDR3, as DNA: TGTGCCAGCAGGACCGGGACAGATAGCAATCAGCCCCAGCATTTT. It yields the protein CASRTGTDSNQPQHF.

The rearrangement joins TRBV5-1 to TRBJ2-2; 12 nucleotides match TRBD2. The length of the CDR3 is 17 residues. Per germline, CDR1 SGHRS and CDR2 YFSETQ. J was trimmed by 3 bases and V by 2 bases; bases with no gene match: 5. The chain's CDR3 is CASSFLRLAGDTGELFF. DNA for the CDR3: TGCGCCAGCAGCTTTTTAAGACTAGCGGGAGACACCGGGGAGCTGTTTTTT.

As for this clone: Because it lacks the conserved phenylalanine or tryptophan at the end, this CDR3 is likely a read error. The DNA is omitted, as the CDR3 cannot be located on it reliably, and the CDR3 follows TCRdb's listing. The chain uses TRBV29-1 and TRBJ1-2; the DNA was not used to check the table's D call, TRBD1. Germline loops: CDR1 SQVTM, CDR2 ANQGSEA. Both ends counted, the CDR3 spans 10 residues. CDR3: CSVEADRAYI.

The genes are TRBV6-5 and TRBJ2-7; D might be TRBD1 (6 bases). CDR1 and CDR2 (germline): MNHEY, SVGAGI. The V gene lost 2 bases and the J gene lost 2 bases, with 10 bases spanning the gap. The CDR3 spans 14 residues. CDR3 nucleotide sequence: TGTGCCAGCAGTTACGGGCACAGGGCCTACGAGCAGTACTTC. Encoded protein: CASSYGHRAYEQYF.

The rearrangement links TRBV28 to TRBJ1-1; 7 nucleotides align to TRBD1. Germline CDR1 and CDR2: MDHEN and SYDVKM. CDR3 size: 17 residues. With V trimmed by 8 bases and J by 1 base, 16 bases remained unmatched. The chain's CDR3 is CASGSLPWDSGNTEAFF. The CDR3 nucleotides read TGTGCCAGCGGCTCCTTACCATGGGACAGCGGGAACACTGAAGCTTTCTTT.

CDR3 residues: CSVEGTVQETQYF. Here the CDR3 DNA reads TGCAGCGTTGAGGGGACAGTTCAAGAGACCCAGTACTTC. J is TRBJ2-5 and V is TRBV29-1; 7 nucleotides align to TRBD1. V dropped 3 bases and J dropped 2; count of bases not matched to a gene: 3. The CDR3 length is 13 residues. CDR1 and CDR2 from the germline V gene are SQVTM and ANQGSEA.

CDR3 DNA: TGCGCCAGCAGCCGGGTTACCGGGACTAGCGGGAGGAGGGACACAGATACGCAGTATTTT. It specifies CASSRVTGTSGRRDTDTQYF. The chain uses TRBV4-1 and TRBJ2-3; 15 nucleotides agree with TRBD2. Germline-derived CDR1 and CDR2 are MGHRA and YSYEKL. The V and J ends lost 4 bases and 2 bases, in that order; junction bases with no gene match: 13. The CDR3 runs 20 residues.

This clone appeared once. This chain uses TRBV5-1 with TRBJ2-5; 9 bases align to TRBD1. Germline CDR1 SGHRS, CDR2 YFSETQ. CDR3 length: 14 amino acids. The V segment lost 4 bases and the J segment 5 bases; nucleotides outside the gene matches: 6. The CDR3 reads CASSGDRGKETQYF. CDR3 bases: TGCGCCAGCAGCGGAGACAGGGGGAAGGAGACCCAGTACTTC.

The chain uses TRBV30 and TRBJ2-5; D is undetermined. The germline V gene encodes CDR1 GTSNPN and CDR2 SVGIG (reference sequence). The CDR3 is made up of 14 amino acids. The V end was cut by 1 base, the J end by 1 base, with 10 bases between. The chain's CDR3 is CAWSAGGPQETQYF. The CDR3 DNA reads as TGTGCCTGGAGTGCCGGTGGGCCCCAAGAGACCCAGTACTTC. Complete variable domain (other parts from reference TRBV30 and TRBJ2-5): SQTIHQWPATLVQPVGSPLSLECTVEGTSNPNLYWYRQAAGRGLQLLFYSVGIGQISSEVPQNLSASRPQDRQFILSSKKLLLSDSGFYLCAWSAGGPQETQYFGPGTRLLVL.